This T cell receptor (beta chain) was retrieved from a study of long-term antiretroviral therapy in people with HIV. Study-wide results and limits: Repertoire composition at all time points was dominated by clones that had expanded before ART. Increased diversity was seen after ART, yet it remained lower than in transplant donor controls.

Sequencing relied on immunoSEQ assay v3.0, run at survey level. Some clones are missing from TCRdb's copy, which holds only in-frame ones; the method was immunoSEQ multiplex PCR. The sample lists roughly 33,000 clones; 70% to 80% were seen once. Germline-derived CDR1 and CDR2 are MNHEY and SMNVEV (reference sequence). The CDR3 extends over 14 amino acids. Germline trimming cut 2 bases from V and 0 bases from J; bases unmatched to any gene: 0. A word on this clone: The antigen is unknown.

This rearrangement joins TRBV27 to TRBJ1-1, with TRBD1 identical over 7 bases. The sequencing here drew on unsorted PBMCs, taken 2 years after starting antiretroviral therapy. This clonotype was obtained from a woman aged 45-65 years with HIV. CDR3 coding DNA: TGTGCCAGCAGTTTAACAGGGGTGAACACTGAAGCTTTCTTT. Its translation is CASSLTGVNTEAFF.